This T cell receptor beta chain is from a study of blood T cell repertoires in COVID-19. Study as a whole: The United States, Italy and Spain supplied acute and convalescent COVID-19 samples. PBMCs, B-cell-depleted T cells, or T cells provided the cDNA or gDNA that made up the material.

Sequencing used immunoSEQ multiplex PCR; TCRdb keeps in-frame clones, though not all of them. The table shows roughly 190,000 clones, with more than 80% occurring only once. The germline V gene has CDR1 LNHNV and CDR2 YYDKDF (reference sequence). V lost 5 bases, J lost 4 bases, and 15 bases lay in between. The CDR3 sequence is 15 residues long. The TCR comes from a woman aged 55-70 years with acute or convalescent COVID-19. This chain links TRBV15 with TRBJ1-3; TRBD1 might be the D (6 bases). The sample consisted of peripheral blood. The CDR3 sequence is CATSGLQGRGNTIYF. CDR3 DNA: TGTGCCACCAGCGGGCTACAGGGTCGCGGAAACACCATATATTTT.